What follows is one TCR beta chain and its context. The sample is drawn from a study of cytotoxic CD8 clonotypes in ibrutinib-treated CLL. About the research overall: Patients attained approximately 24 partial and 2 complete responses; at median about 70 months, 14 remained remitted while approximately twelve progressed.

Measured with immunoSEQ multiplex PCR; TCRdb has only the in-frame clones, and not every one. This repertoire shows about 80,000 clones, roughly 80% found once; its top ten account for 4% to 5.5%. The CDR3 is made up of 15 amino acids. In germline, CDR1 is SGHRS, CDR2 YFSETQ. The V end was cut by 0 bases, the J end by 4 bases, with 12 bases between. Sequencing was performed on PBMCs, taken after 12 months of ibrutinib treatment. The chain uses TRBV5-1 and TRBJ2-3, with a tentative D call TRBD2 (5 bases). This sequence originates from a human donor with chronic lymphocytic leukemia. In nucleotides, the CDR3 is TGCGCCAGCAGCTTGGGGGCCCGGGGTTCAGATACGCAGTATTTT. It specifies CASSLGARGSDTQYF.